This TCR beta chain originates from a study of cytomegalovirus exposure and HLA in healthy donors (dated by TCRdb to 2015 to 2018). With regard to the full study: A later analysis indicated that the 120 or so validation repertoires were generated on the platform also employed for the 700 or so repertoires of the first cohort. The study combined high-throughput TCR immunosequencing, statistical association of individual TCRs with disease status, and machine learning to predict cytomegalovirus infection status. Along with the approximately 620-subject first cohort, a separate validation cohort of around 120 different subjects was used. The study was designed to test whether signatures of past pathogen exposure could be identified by cataloging public T cell receptors.

The research as a whole found: The study gave a list of 150 to 200 TCR beta chains associated with cytomegalovirus. Of the cluster scores, roughly 95% were above 0 in a later analysis, which found that TCRs clustered in the first cohort also tended to co-occur in the 120 validation repertoires. The authors suggested that the approach could potentially be extended to other disease states and immunological phenotypes. A later analysis lacked HLA typing for the validation cohort, so it scored co-occurrence in that cohort across all 120 or so repertoires. In vitro tests confirmed that three of the cytomegalovirus-associated TCR beta chains recognize cytomegalovirus antigens. The classifier was reported to diagnose cytomegalovirus status with high specificity and sensitivity in both the original and validation cohorts. While some public TCRs were present in many individuals, most TCR sequences turned up only very rarely across donors.

V is trimmed back by 0 bases and J by 0 bases, and the junction contains 4 bases that no gene match accounts for. The CDR3 holds 16 amino acids from the cysteine to the phenylalanine. Of the read, only the CDR3 DNA is kept; its 48 bases are in frame from base 1. Taken from the germline V gene, the CDR1 and CDR2 loops are SGDLS and YYNGEE. Note on this clone: Its antigen remains unidentified. Base qualities are not recorded, but no much larger clone differs from it by a single base.

The donors were included in the validation cohort of roughly 130 subjects, a group kept apart from the roughly 670-subject first cohort. To prepare the library, the immunoSEQ multiplex PCR assay was applied. The source study handled its data this way. A statistical classification framework was developed to diagnose cytomegalovirus status using the catalog of TCR beta chain sequences. Here the immuneACCESS table is served through TCRdb, limited to in-frame sequences with V and J called. Missing clones are a known gap in these copies; in checked studies unresolved V genes cover under half, and the rest lacks a known reason. The DNA gave D and trimming, while V, J and clone size come from that table. Present in this sample are more than 140,000 clones, about 89% of which were seen just once. The ten largest account for about 3% of the sample.

Recombination joined TRBV9 with TRBJ2-7, and TRBD2 matches 9 of the central bases. This receptor was obtained from a woman aged 18 to 35 in good health and CMV-seropositive. The source material was PBMCs. The CDR3 protein: CASSVEDSGSSYEQYF. The nucleotide sequence reads as follows: TGTGCCAGCAGCGTAGAAGATAGCGGGAGCTCCTACGAGCAGTACTTC.